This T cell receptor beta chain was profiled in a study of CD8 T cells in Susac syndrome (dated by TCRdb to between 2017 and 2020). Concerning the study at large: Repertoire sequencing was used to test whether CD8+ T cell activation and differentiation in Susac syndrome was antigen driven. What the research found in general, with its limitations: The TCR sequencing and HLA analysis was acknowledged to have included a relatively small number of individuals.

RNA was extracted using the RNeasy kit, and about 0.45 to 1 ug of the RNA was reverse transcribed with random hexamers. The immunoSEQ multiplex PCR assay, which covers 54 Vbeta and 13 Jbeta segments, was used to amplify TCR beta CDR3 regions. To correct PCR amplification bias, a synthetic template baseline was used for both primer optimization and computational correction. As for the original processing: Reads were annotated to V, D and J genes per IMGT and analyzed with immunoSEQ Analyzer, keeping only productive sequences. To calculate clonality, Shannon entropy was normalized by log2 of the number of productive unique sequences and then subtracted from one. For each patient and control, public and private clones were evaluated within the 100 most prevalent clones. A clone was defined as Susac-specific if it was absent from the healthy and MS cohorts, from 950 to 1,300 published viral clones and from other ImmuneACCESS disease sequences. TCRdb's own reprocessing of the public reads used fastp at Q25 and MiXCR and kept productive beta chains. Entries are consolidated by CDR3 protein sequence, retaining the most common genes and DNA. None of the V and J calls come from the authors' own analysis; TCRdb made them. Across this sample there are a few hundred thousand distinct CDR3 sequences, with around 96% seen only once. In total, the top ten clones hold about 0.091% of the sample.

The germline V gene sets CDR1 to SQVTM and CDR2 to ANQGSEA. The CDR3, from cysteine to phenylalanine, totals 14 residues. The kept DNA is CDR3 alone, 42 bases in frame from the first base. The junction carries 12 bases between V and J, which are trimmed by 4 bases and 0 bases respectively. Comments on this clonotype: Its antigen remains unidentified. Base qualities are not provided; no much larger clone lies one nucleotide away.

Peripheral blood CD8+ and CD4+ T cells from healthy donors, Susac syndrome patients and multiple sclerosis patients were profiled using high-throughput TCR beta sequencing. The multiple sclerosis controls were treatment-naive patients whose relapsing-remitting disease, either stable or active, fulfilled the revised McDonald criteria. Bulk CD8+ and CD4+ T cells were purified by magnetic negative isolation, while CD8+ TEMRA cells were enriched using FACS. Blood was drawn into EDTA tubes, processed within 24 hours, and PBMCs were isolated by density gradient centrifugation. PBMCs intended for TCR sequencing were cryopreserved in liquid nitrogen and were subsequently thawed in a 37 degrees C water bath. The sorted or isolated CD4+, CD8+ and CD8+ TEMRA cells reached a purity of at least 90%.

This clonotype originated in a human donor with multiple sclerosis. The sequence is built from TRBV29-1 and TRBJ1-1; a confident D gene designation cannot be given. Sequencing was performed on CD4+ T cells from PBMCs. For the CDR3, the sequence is CSVALTLMNTEAFF. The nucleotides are TGCAGCGTTGCCCTTACGCTTATGAACACTGAAGCTTTCTTT.